This T cell receptor (beta chain) was sequenced in a study of shared clonotypes between healthy human individuals. Study at large: The plates for each donor numbered three CD4 naive, three CD4 memory, two CD8 naive and one CD8 memory. Study-wide points: In this cohort, only blood was sampled, and tissue repertoires likely differ. The four-donor shared clonotypes exceeded non-shared clonotypes in generation probability, with non-shared ones scoring lower.

CDR1 and CDR2 from the germline V gene are SGHRS and YFSETQ. The V end was cut by 3 bases, the J end by 3 bases, with 9 bases between. CDR3 size: 13 residues. Libraries were prepared by immunoSEQ multiplex PCR; TCRdb keeps only in-frame clonotypes and omits some of them. This table holds fewer than 1.6 million clones, less than 99% found once. Note on this clone: Antigen: not known.

Sequenced: naive CD4+ T cells sorted from blood. Noted subset: CD45RA+ positively selected. This sequence originates from a man aged 25-45 years in good health. J is TRBJ2-5 and V is TRBV5-1; unclear D gene. The DNA of the CDR3 is TGCGCCAGCAGCTCCGGTGGGAAAGAGACCCAGTACTTC. It translates to CASSSGGKETQYF.